A selection of T cell receptor beta chains follows, all from one sample in a study of T cell changes during pregnancy in multiple sclerosis. Measured with immunoSEQ multiplex PCR; TCRdb has only the in-frame clones, and not every one. The sample has 55,000 to 80,000 clones, approximately 93% seen once. This specimen was CD8+ T cells from peripheral blood mononuclear cells, taken in the second trimester of pregnancy. The source of these receptors is a female donor with multiple sclerosis, enrolled in a pregnancy study. Both conserved end residues are part of each CDR3. The D gene is left open where the match is weak. Only part of the rows carry a size: once, few, many, or a class if the clone is expanded.

TRBJ2-4 - TRBV4-1 - CASSQPSARGDHYF TGCGCCAGCAGCCAACCATCGGCCAGGGGAGACCACTACTTC
TRBJ2-3 once TRBV28 - CASSLGPGTDTQYF TGTGCCAGCAGTTTAGGCCCGGGGACAGATACGCAGTATTTT
TRBJ2-1 - TRBV2 TRBD2 CASRGLAGDNEQFF TGTGCCAGCAGGGGACTAGCGGGAGATAATGAGCAGTTCTTC
TRBJ1-1 - TRBV6-5 - CASSFTGNTEAFF TGTGCCAGCAGTTTTACAGGTAACACTGAAGCTTTCTTT
TRBJ2-7 once TRBV10-3 TRBD2 CAIKRTSAGGTGEQYF TGTGCCATCAAACGAACATCGGCGGGAGGGACTGGCGAGCAGTACTTC
TRBJ2-3 - TRBV2 TRBD2 CASIDGTAGTSGRDTQYF TGTGCCAGCATCGATGGAACGGCCGGGACTAGCGGGAGGGATACGCAGTATTTT
TRBJ2-5 - TRBV7-9 - CASARWGLVAGQLETQYF TGTGCCAGCGCGAGATGGGGATTAGTCGCGGGACAGTTGGAGACCCAGTACTTC
TRBJ2-1 - TRBV7-9 TRBD1 CASSSGQVIYNEQFF TGTGCCAGCAGCTCCGGACAGGTCATCTACAATGAGCAGTTCTTC
TRBJ2-3 - TRBV2 TRBD2 CASSGPGGSADTQYF TGTGCCAGCAGTGGTCCGGGCGGGAGTGCAGATACGCAGTATTTT
TRBJ1-1 - TRBV27 - CASSYLGVNTEAFF TGTGCCAGCAGTTATCTCGGGGTGAACACTGAAGCTTTCTTT
TRBJ2-3 - TRBV5-3 - CARQRTDTQYF TGTGCCCGACAACGCACAGATACGCAGTATTTT
TRBJ2-7 - TRBV7-9 - CASSHPIDKYEQYF TGTGCCAGCAGCCACCCTATCGACAAGTACGAGCAGTACTTC
TRBJ2-7 - TRBV19 TRBD2 CASSVTGTSMYEQYF TGTGCCAGTAGTGTGACGGGGACTAGTATGTACGAGCAGTACTTC
TRBJ2-3 once TRBV5-1 - CASSRGGEIGTDTQYF TGCGCCAGCAGTCGAGGGGGTGAGATTGGGACAGATACGCAGTATTTT
TRBJ2-1 - TRBV2 - CASNPPSYNEQFF TGTGCCAGCAATCCCCCGTCCTACAATGAGCAGTTCTTC
TRBJ2-5 - TRBV7-2 TRBD1 CASSRQGTQYF TGTGCCAGCAGCCGACAGGGGACCCAGTACTTC
TRBJ2-7 - TRBV19 TRBD2 CASSLAGDYNEQYF TGTGCCAGCTCATTAGCGGGAGATTACAACGAGCAGTACTTC
TRBJ2-1 - TRBV29-1 - CSGGTVNEQFF TGCAGCGGCGGGACGGTAAATGAGCAGTTCTTC
TRBJ2-7 - TRBV27 - CASSLVGDYEQYF TGTGCCAGCAGTTTAGTCGGAGACTACGAGCAGTACTTC
TRBJ1-3 - TRBV30 TRBD1 CAWSLLDRVPGNTIYF TGTGCCTGGTCACTCCTCGACAGGGTACCCGGAAACACCATATATTTT
TRBJ1-1 - TRBV5-4 TRBD1 CASSFRTGNTEAFF TGTGCCAGCAGCTTTCGGACAGGGAACACTGAAGCTTTCTTT
TRBJ2-7 once TRBV10-1 - CASSGGSSGVYEQYF TGCGCCAGCAGTGGAGGTAGTAGCGGAGTCTACGAGCAGTACTTC
TRBJ2-7 - TRBV5-1 TRBD1 CASSSLAGTGSYEQYF TGCGCCAGCAGCTCCTTGGCCGGGACAGGTTCCTACGAGCAGTACTTC
TRBJ1-1 - TRBV2 - CASSESPEAFF TGTGCCAGCAGTGAGTCTCCTGAAGCTTTCTTT
TRBJ2-7 - TRBV18 - CASSPPIRDSYEQYF TGTGCCAGCTCACCACCGATACGGGACTCCTACGAGCAGTACTTC
TRBJ1-2 - TRBV21-1 - CASSKGFRGQVNGYTF TGTGCCAGCAGCAAAGGTTTTCGGGGACAGGTAAATGGCTACACCTTC
TRBJ2-7 - TRBV27 - CASTGTEYEQYF TGTGCCAGCACCGGGACTGAATACGAGCAGTACTTC
TRBJ2-3 - TRBV9 - CASSSISGDTQYF TGTGCCAGCAGCTCTATTAGCGGAGATACGCAGTATTTT
TRBJ1-1 - TRBV28 - CASSFRGRGTEAFF TGTGCCAGCAGTTTCCGGGGAAGAGGCACTGAAGCTTTCTTT
TRBJ2-3 - TRBV10-3 TRBD2 CAISTSGGPDTQYF TGTGCCATCAGCACTAGCGGGGGCCCAGATACGCAGTATTTT
TRBJ1-2 - TRBV11-2 TRBD1 CASSLGPDRGLGYTF TGTGCCAGCAGCTTAGGCCCCGACAGGGGGCTTGGCTACACCTTC
TRBJ1-2 - TRBV9 - CASSADSTNYGYTF TGTGCCAGCAGCGCAGACAGTACTAACTATGGCTACACCTTC
TRBJ2-4 - TRBV9 TRBD1 CASSPPTGLNIQYF TGTGCCAGCAGCCCCCCGACAGGGCTGAACATTCAGTACTTC
TRBJ2-2 - TRBV9 TRBD2 CASSVGRTSGNTGELFF TGTGCCAGCAGCGTAGGTAGGACTAGCGGGAACACCGGGGAGCTGTTTTTT
TRBJ2-1 - TRBV19 TRBD2 CASSIQRDPYNEQFF TGTGCCAGTAGTATCCAGCGGGACCCATACAATGAGCAGTTCTTC
TRBJ2-7 - TRBV30 TRBD1 CAWSPGTGAYEQYF TGTGCCTGGAGCCCCGGGACAGGGGCCTACGAGCAGTACTTC
TRBJ2-7 - TRBV19 - CASSTHSRREEQYF TGTGCCAGTAGTACTCACTCGAGGAGGGAGGAGCAGTACTTC
TRBJ2-5 - TRBV4-2 TRBD1 CASNPIRDSQETQYF TGTGCCAGCAACCCTATCCGGGACAGCCAAGAGACCCAGTACTTC
TRBJ2-1 few TRBV12-5 TRBD1 CASGSGTGVNEQFF TGTGCTAGTGGTTCCGGGACAGGGGTAAATGAGCAGTTCTTC
TRBJ2-7 - TRBV19 - CASSPSTGSSYEQYF TGTGCCAGTAGTCCGTCGACAGGAAGCTCCTACGAGCAGTACTTC
TRBJ2-7 - TRBV7-9 TRBD1 CASSLVSGTGNEQYF TGTGCCAGCAGCTTAGTCTCCGGGACAGGGAACGAGCAGTACTTC
TRBJ1-5 few TRBV19 - CASNPGAGTASNQPQHF TGTGCCAGTAACCCCGGGGCCGGGACTGCTTCAAATCAGCCCCAGCATTTT
TRBJ2-7 - TRBV2 TRBD2 CASRQLAGGGVEQYF TGTGCCAGCAGACAACTAGCGGGAGGGGGAGTCGAGCAGTACTTC
TRBJ2-5 - TRBV5-4 - CASNEGEETQYF TGTGCCAGCAACGAAGGGGAAGAGACCCAGTACTTC
TRBJ2-7 - TRBV7-9 TRBD1 CASSPGQGNNEQYF TGTGCCAGCAGCCCTGGACAGGGCAACAACGAGCAGTACTTC
TRBJ2-1 - TRBV2 TRBD2 CASSDTASGSYNEQFF TGTGCCAGCAGTGATACGGCTAGCGGGAGCTACAATGAGCAGTTCTTC
TRBJ2-2 - TRBV27 - CASSPRTATGELFF TGTGCCAGCAGTCCCCGGACAGCCACCGGGGAGCTGTTTTTT
TRBJ1-2 - TRBV19 - CASSIPDNTNGYTF TGTGCCAGTAGTATACCGGACAACACCAATGGCTACACCTTC
TRBJ2-2 - TRBV10-2 TRBD2 CASSGLAGIVTGELFF TGCGCCAGCAGCGGACTAGCGGGAATCGTAACCGGGGAGCTGTTTTTT
TRBJ2-7 - TRBV27 - CASSSPEAGYYEQYF TGTGCCAGCAGTTCCCCTGAGGCCGGTTACTACGAGCAGTACTTC